This T cell receptor (beta chain) was obtained from a study of cytomegalovirus exposure and HLA in healthy donors listed by TCRdb under 2017. Regarding the study in general: According to an earlier analysis of 550 to 750 of the donors, about 170 million T cells yielded some 110 million unique TCR beta sequences and 276 Gb of sequence data. An early release covering some 640 HLA-typed donors comprised 250 to 350 gigabases of sequencing data and some 79 million unique TCR sequences. Of the roughly 400 genotyped donors, approximately 80% were placed in the genetic ancestry cluster associated with self-reported Caucasian donors. The study was designed to test whether signatures of past pathogen exposure could be identified by cataloging public T cell receptors. The study used immunosequencing to profile the T cell repertoires of several hundred subjects and linked those repertoires to cytomegalovirus serostatus. In addition to the first cohort of 666 subjects, a separate validation cohort of around 110 different subjects was used. To predict cytomegalovirus infection status, the study combined high-throughput TCR immunosequencing, statistical association of individual TCRs with disease status, and machine learning. A later analysis re-analyzed previously published TCR beta repertoires from 650 to 800 donors and added high-resolution HLA genotyping to study TCR occurrence patterns. Rather than using new phenotypic data, the later analysis identified candidate immune exposures from TCR beta sequences and from how often those sequences occurred across donors. To decide whether each TCR beta V gene segment behaved as functional or pseudogenic, an earlier analysis of approximately 620 of the donors relied on high-throughput TCR beta sequencing. Alongside the repertoire data, information on donor age, sex, ethnicity and CMV serostatus was compiled. In a later genetic analysis, genome-wide SNP genotypes for 398 of the 666 donors were used, and that subset was treated as a discovery cohort. Every repertoire in the discovery cohort had been generated on one and the same sequencing platform. HLA typing included class I and class II loci at four-digit resolution. Typing coverage varied by locus: roughly 620-630 donors for A, B, C, DRB1 and DQB1; around 560 for DQA1; more than 600 for DPA1; fewer than 480 for DPB1. Because of strong linkage in the cohort, roughly five DR-DQ haplotypes were treated as single units for association and clustering. Among 350 to 400 genotyped donors of the cohort, an average of about 240,000 unique TCR beta nucleotide sequences were sequenced per donor, around 20% of them non-productive. On the study overall, not on this receptor specifically: CMV serostatus was the only immune exposure information available for the cohort. The 87-base-pair reads could not distinguish some IMGT-functional V segments, including TRBV6-2 and TRBV6-3, so those segments were excluded. According to a later analysis, TCR association rates differed among HLA loci, with DRB1 alleles showing the most associated TCRs and HLA-C alleles showing the fewest. A later analysis associated about 17,000 TCR beta sequences with specific HLA alleles at a false discovery rate of 0.05. In a later genetic analysis, fewer N-insertions in productive TCRs were reported among donors in an Asian-associated ancestry cluster than the 666-donor mean. A further reported finding was that TCR beta sequences accurately predicted the HLA-A and HLA-B alleles for most subjects in the first cohort. The classifier was reported to diagnose cytomegalovirus status with high specificity and sensitivity in both the original and validation cohorts. In an earlier analysis of more than 500 of the donors, most TCR beta V segments appeared in productive rearrangements about 87% or about 30% of the time, broadly matching IMGT annotations. Sequencing depth was assumed to be roughly uniform across donors in the presence/absence analyses, though that assumption may not hold. While some public TCRs were present in many individuals, most TCR sequences turned up only very rarely across donors. In a later analysis, HLA-associated TCR beta chains showed more clonal expansion and lower generation probabilities than non-associated chains that were equally common. Only TCR beta chains were sequenced in this cohort, and the absence of alpha or paired-chain data limited detectable features. Correlated functional status among segregating V segments might be attributable to linkage disequilibrium, but an unknown experimental factor could not be ruled out. HLA typing was unavailable for some donors at each locus, so association tests used only the typed subset. When HLA alleles, especially DR and DQ, strongly co-occurred, attributing TCR associations to individual alleles was difficult. In a later analysis, several top co-occurrence clusters were reported to appear linked to parvovirus B19, influenza, CMV and Epstein-Barr virus. A total of 150 to 200 TCR beta chains were listed by the study as associated with cytomegalovirus. In a later analysis, most CMV-associated TCR beta chains were found to appear HLA-restricted, with HLA associations seemingly driven largely by CMV exposure. A later genetic analysis associated a missense DCLRE1C variant with V-gene and J-gene trimming of TCR beta chains, and an independent cohort replicated the association. A group of highly shared sequence variants was considered likely to be a technical artifact of the sequencing pipeline. Because counts were too low, about 18 rarely observed V segments, including chromosome 9 orphons, were excluded from the earlier analysis of around 640 of the donors. In vitro tests confirmed that a few of the cytomegalovirus-associated TCR beta chains recognize cytomegalovirus antigens. According to the authors, the approach could potentially be generalized to other disease states and immunological phenotypes.

The CDR3 runs 16 amino acids, cysteine and phenylalanine included. Only CDR3 DNA remains: 48 bases, in frame from the first base. A distance of 19 bases separates the germline ends of V and J, which lose 4 bases and 3 bases respectively. CDR1 SEHNR and CDR2 FQNEAQ are derived from the germline V gene (reference sequence). Libraries came from the immunoSEQ multiplex PCR assay. A mixture of 60 forward primers for TCR Vbeta segments and 13 reverse primers for TCR Jbeta segments was used in the multiplex PCR. Amplification of the CDR3 region of rearranged TCR beta genes was performed with a multiplex PCR assay on genomic DNA. On the Illumina HiSeq System, the amplified TCR beta libraries were sequenced as 87-base-pair reads. The original methods were these. A later analysis counted tens of millions of unique TCR beta chains across the roughly 700 repertoires, and some 11 million of these chains were shared by at least two donors. Raw reads were error-corrected and collapsed into unique sequences by a nearest-neighbor algorithm in which closely related sequences were merged to remove PCR and sequencing errors. To assign V, D and J gene segments, CDR3 sequences were aligned to IMGT reference sequences. For a sequence to be retained, a match of at least six nucleotides to both a V gene segment and a J gene segment was required. A rearrangement counted as productive if the CDR3 had no stop codons and remained in frame with V and J, and every other rearrangement counted as non-productive. CDR3 was defined according to IMGT convention as the region running from the second conserved V-encoded cysteine to the conserved J-encoded phenylalanine. Sequences without an unambiguous match to a single V gene segment were excluded from the earlier analysis of approximately 600 of the donors. In an earlier analysis of 450 to 750 of the donors, a V segment was called functional when productive rearrangements were above 56.7%, and segregating when the standard deviation between donors exceeded 5%. A statistical classification framework was developed to diagnose cytomegalovirus status using the catalog of TCR beta chain sequences. V and J gene assignment, in a later analysis, came from comparing TCR nucleotide sequences with IMGT/GENE-DB human TR gene sequences. The TCRdist pipeline was used in a later analysis to assign CDR3 sequences and most-parsimonious VDJ recombination scenarios. A later analysis defined each TCR beta chain by its CDR3 amino acid sequence plus V-gene family, and excluded reads lacking a unique V-gene family. As a way to deal with suspected cross-contamination and a sequencing artifact, a later analysis dropped 500 to 700 nucleotide sequences that were highly shared and had low generation probability. A later analysis calculated a clonal expansion index for each public chain from normalized within-repertoire ranks of inferred template counts. A later analysis computed generation probabilities with a VDJ recombination model fitted to out-of-frame rearrangements, and checked the results against IGoR. Hypergeometric tests were used in a later analysis to score TCR-TCR, TCR-HLA and TCR-CMV co-occurrence, with a repertoire-size bias correction applied to the TCR pairs. In a later analysis, false discovery rates were estimated by permuting HLA or CMV assignments 20 times. In a later analysis, co-occurring TCRs were grouped with DBSCAN, and TCRdist sequence similarity was added when clustering was performed within HLA-allele-positive subsets. Repertoires with fewer than 30,000 or more than 120,000 public chains, plus five repertoires with anomalous nucleotide sharing, were excluded from co-occurrence clustering. TCRdb took this table from immuneACCESS and kept in-frame rearrangements with V and J called. Such tables lack part of the clones; where checked against another copy, unresolved V genes explain under half of the gap, and the rest is unexplained. V and J calls and clone size come straight from that table; D and trimming were deduced from the DNA. Here the sample has approximately 100,000 clones; roughly 70% occur a single time. The top ten constitute approximately 8.4% of the sample.

To note about this clone: Its target antigen remains unknown. No per-base quality is available; no much larger clone lies one base away.

The cohort comprised some 730 healthy bone marrow donors. At the time of sampling, every cohort member was nominally healthy, though immune exposures that went unrecorded were likely present. The donor was CMV seronegative and was included in the group of a few hundred seronegative cohort members. A peripheral blood sample was collected from each donor, and TCR beta sequencing was performed on peripheral blood mononuclear cells. Genomic DNA extraction from the blood cell samples was performed with the Qiagen DNeasy Blood Extraction Kit. In this chain, TRBV7-9 is recombined with TRBJ2-7; perhaps TRBD1 is the D gene, with 5 bases matching. What was sequenced was PBMCs. The clonotype originates from a man aged 35 to 55 in good health and CMV-seronegative. The sequenced DNA is TGTGCCAGCAGCTACGTTCCTTCGGACATTGGCTACGAGCAGTACTTC. Translated, it reads CASSYVPSDIGYEQYF.